Listed below are T cell receptor beta chains from one sample, sequenced in a study of blood T cell repertoires in COVID-19. TCRdb's copy holds only in-frame clones and misses some; the assay was immunoSEQ multiplex PCR. This table holds 190,000 or so clones, around 94% found once. Sequenced sample: peripheral blood. All receptors derive from a man aged 30 to 45 with COVID-19, enrolled during active disease. CDR3s include the opening cysteine and the closing phenylalanine or tryptophan. D genes are given only for firm matches. Size is stated for part of the rows, as once, few or many counts, or as a class when the clone is expanded.

d_call: .; clone_size: .; v_call: TRBV6-5; j_call: TRBJ1-1; cdr3_aa: CASTSTGPMNTEAFF; cdr3_nt: TGTGCCAGCACTTCGACAGGCCCTATGAACACTGAAGCTTTCTTT
d_call: TRBD2; clone_size: .; v_call: TRBV6-2/TRBV6-3; j_call: TRBJ2-3; cdr3_aa: CASSSPLAGGTSSTDTQYF; cdr3_nt: TGTGCCAGCAGTTCCCCTCTAGCGGGGGGGACCAGTAGCACAGATACGCAGTATTTT
d_call: .; clone_size: .; v_call: TRBV13; j_call: TRBJ1-1; cdr3_aa: CASSLAFGGVEHTEAFF; cdr3_nt: TGTGCCAGCAGCTTAGCGTTCGGGGGGGTGGAGCACACTGAAGCTTTCTTT
d_call: TRBD2; clone_size: .; v_call: TRBV6-2/TRBV6-3; j_call: TRBJ2-1; cdr3_aa: CASSWGLAGGPLHEQFF; cdr3_nt: TGTGCCAGCAGTTGGGGACTAGCGGGGGGGCCTCTCCATGAGCAGTTCTTC
d_call: .; clone_size: .; v_call: TRBV5-1; j_call: TRBJ1-1; cdr3_aa: CASSLILGGFTEAFF; cdr3_nt: TGCGCCAGCAGCCTAATTCTGGGGGGGTTCACTGAAGCTTTCTTT
d_call: .; clone_size: once; v_call: TRBV29-1; j_call: TRBJ2-5; cdr3_aa: CSVAGAGQETQYF; cdr3_nt: TGCAGCGTTGCCGGTGCCGGTCAAGAGACCCAGTACTTC
d_call: TRBD1; clone_size: .; v_call: TRBV5-1; j_call: TRBJ2-3; cdr3_aa: CASSLGTGDGTDTQYF; cdr3_nt: TGCGCCAGCAGCTTGGGGACAGGGGATGGGACAGATACGCAGTATTTT
d_call: TRBD1; clone_size: .; v_call: TRBV27; j_call: TRBJ1-2; cdr3_aa: CASSSTGFYGYTF; cdr3_nt: TGTGCCAGCAGTTCGACAGGGTTTTATGGCTACACCTTC
d_call: TRBD2; clone_size: .; v_call: TRBV9; j_call: TRBJ2-1; cdr3_aa: CASSSQRGPYNEQFF; cdr3_nt: TGTGCCAGCAGCTCACAGCGGGGCCCTTACAATGAGCAGTTCTTC
d_call: .; clone_size: .; v_call: TRBV7-9; j_call: TRBJ1-1; cdr3_aa: CASSLEGENTEAFF; cdr3_nt: TGTGCCAGCAGCTTAGAAGGAGAGAACACTGAAGCTTTCTTT
d_call: TRBD1; clone_size: .; v_call: TRBV10-3; j_call: TRBJ1-2; cdr3_aa: CAISELNQGALLMGYTF; cdr3_nt: TGTGCCATCAGTGAGCTTAACCAGGGGGCCCTCCTAATGGGCTACACCTTC
d_call: .; clone_size: .; v_call: TRBV25-1; j_call: TRBJ1-4; cdr3_aa: CASNPPGGGEKLFF; cdr3_nt: TGTGCCAGCAATCCTCCGGGGGGAGGTGAAAAACTGTTTTTT
d_call: TRBD1; clone_size: few; v_call: TRBV5-1; j_call: TRBJ2-7; cdr3_aa: CASSTKGQGSSYEQYF; cdr3_nt: TGCGCCAGCAGCACCAAAGGACAGGGGAGCTCCTACGAGCAGTACTTC
d_call: .; clone_size: .; v_call: TRBV7-2; j_call: TRBJ1-2; cdr3_aa: CASSLVGAENGYTF; cdr3_nt: TGTGCCAGCAGCTTGGTAGGGGCGGAAAATGGCTACACCTTC
d_call: TRBD2; clone_size: .; v_call: TRBV7-6; j_call: TRBJ2-1; cdr3_aa: CASSLDTSGGYNEQFF; cdr3_nt: TGTGCCAGCAGCTTAGACACCAGCGGGGGGTACAATGAGCAGTTCTTC
d_call: TRBD2; clone_size: .; v_call: TRBV11-3; j_call: TRBJ2-5; cdr3_aa: CASSLDGSGGTQYF; cdr3_nt: TGTGCCAGCAGCTTAGATGGTAGCGGGGGGACCCAGTACTTC